This TCR beta chain stems from a study of CXCR3-negative and CXCR3-positive naive CD8 T cells (dated by TCRdb to the late 2010s). Regarding the complete study: In total, 120 million to 150 million TRB reads were obtained, which works out to roughly 1.5 +/- 0.3 million reads per library. For the TRBV-TRBJ cluster analysis, the naive subsets came from 5 donors, while the memory cells came from 3 donors. The diversity and physicochemical repertoire analyses included about a dozen donors pooled from two independent experiments.

For every CD8+ T cell subset, approximately 300,000 cells were flow-sorted straight into RLT lysis buffer, and each subset was sorted in triplicate. To keep memory contaminants out, a stringent definition of naive CD8+ T cells was applied: CD45RO-CCR7+CD27+CD95-. Using standard density gradient centrifugation, peripheral blood mononuclear cells were isolated from buffy coats. A FACSAria III was used to flow-sort naive CD8+ T cells into CXCR3-negative and CXCR3-positive populations. An RNeasy Mini Kit was used to extract total RNA from the sorted cells. CDR1 and CDR2 are drawn from the germline V gene: MDHEN, SYDVKM. The CDR3 sequence holds 17 residues, the cysteine and phenylalanine included. No coding sequence is recorded. Sequenced on a NextSeq 550. The Human TCR Profiling Kit (MiLaboratory) was used to make UMI-labeled 5' RACE TRB cDNA libraries. The full amount of extracted RNA was used for cDNA synthesis, and the full amount of resulting cDNA was used for PCR amplification. Libraries were prepared in parallel with an identical number of PCR cycles. Turning to the authors' computational methods: About 54,000 +/- 9,700 unique UMI-labeled TRB cDNA molecules per library were extracted with MIGEC and MiXCR, with at least two reads per UMI required. An average of roughly 40,000 +/- 10,000 functional in-frame TRB CDR3 nucleotide clonotypes without stop codons was found per library. After downsampling to 5000 UMI-labeled TRB molecules per sample, diversity metrics, including normalized Shannon-Wiener and Chao1, were computed in VDJtools. VDJtools was used to calculate clonotype-size-weighted physicochemical properties of the central five CDR3 residues, namely interaction energy, strength, volume and Kidera factor 4. After reprocessing by TCRdb, each CDR3 protein sequence is one entry, and no DNA is given. The V and J calls and clone size are TCRdb's, not the authors'. The table kept for this sample lists 92,000 or so distinct CDR3 sequences. About 1.1% of the sample belongs to the ten largest clones.

The investigation overall reported the following: Similar TRBV-TRBJ usage was shown by naive CXCR3-negative and CXCR3-positive cells from the same donor, whereas distinct patterns were shown by memory cells. Surface CD5, linked to self-reactivity in mice, was comparable between naive subsets; TCR interaction strength was therefore also inferred from TRB CDR3 physicochemical properties. Freshly isolated PBMCs were used for most assays because CXCR3 expression partially decreased after cryopreservation. Compared with CXCR3-negative naive cells, CXCR3-positive naive cells had TRB CDR3s with higher hydrophobicity (lower Kidera factor 4), lower energy, and higher strength and volume indices. Both naive subsets had comparably high repertoire diversity, while memory CD8+ T cells had much lower repertoire diversity.

In regard to this clonotype: Its antigen is unknown.

This sequence originates from a human donor in good health. Some clones in this sample may be carry-over from other donors' samples. In this chain, TRBV28 is recombined with TRBJ2-2; TCRdb calls TRBD1, which cannot be checked without DNA. The material sequenced was naive CXCR3- CD8+ T cells from blood. The cell subset or site label here, explained by the study, means: CD45RO-CCR7+CD27+CD95- naive CD8+ T cells lacking CXCR3 (TNR3-). The CDR3 amino acid sequence is: CASRVGTTDANTGELFF.